This entry is about one T cell receptor beta chain. Its antigen is still unknown. Sequenced by immunoSEQ multiplex PCR; TCRdb stores in-frame clones only, minus some. The table includes millions of clones, approximately 94% detected once. The ends were cut back, 6 bases at V and 4 bases at J, with 11 bases in the middle. From germline, CDR1 is SGHRS and CDR2 YFSETQ. The CDR3 is 13 residues long. This sample was taken from a study of shared clonotypes between healthy human individuals. The study drew its donors from healthy HIV-negative adults without recent acute infections or vaccinations. Study conclusions and caveats: Clonotypes which were not shared had lower generation probabilities than clonotypes that all four donors shared.

The sequencing sample was made of naive CD4+ T cells sorted from blood. Noted subset: CD45RA+ positively selected. The sequence came from a man aged 18 to 29 in good health. This chain links TRBV5-1 with TRBJ1-3; D call uncertain. The CDR3 DNA reads TGCGCCAGCAAAGAAGGAAACGGAAACACCATATATTTT. Its translation is CASKEGNGNTIYF.